This T cell receptor (beta chain) was obtained from a study of siplizumab effects on memory and regulatory T cells. The germline V gene has CDR1 SGHRS and CDR2 YFSETQ. This CDR3 contains 15 residues. V was shortened by 0 bases and J by 3 bases, with 9 bases between the two germline ends. Produced via immunoSEQ multiplex PCR; TCRdb's table is partial and in-frame only. The repertoire has more than 95,000 clones, approximately 94% of them found once; the top ten carry 0.32%. The sample consisted of CD4+ T cells sorted from blood. The chain combines TRBV5-1 with TRBJ2-2, with D hard to call. The origin of this receptor is a human donor in good health. CDR3 loop: CASSLVPDYTGELFF. The CDR3 DNA reads as TGCGCCAGCAGCTTGGTTCCGGATTACACCGGGGAGCTGTTTTTT.